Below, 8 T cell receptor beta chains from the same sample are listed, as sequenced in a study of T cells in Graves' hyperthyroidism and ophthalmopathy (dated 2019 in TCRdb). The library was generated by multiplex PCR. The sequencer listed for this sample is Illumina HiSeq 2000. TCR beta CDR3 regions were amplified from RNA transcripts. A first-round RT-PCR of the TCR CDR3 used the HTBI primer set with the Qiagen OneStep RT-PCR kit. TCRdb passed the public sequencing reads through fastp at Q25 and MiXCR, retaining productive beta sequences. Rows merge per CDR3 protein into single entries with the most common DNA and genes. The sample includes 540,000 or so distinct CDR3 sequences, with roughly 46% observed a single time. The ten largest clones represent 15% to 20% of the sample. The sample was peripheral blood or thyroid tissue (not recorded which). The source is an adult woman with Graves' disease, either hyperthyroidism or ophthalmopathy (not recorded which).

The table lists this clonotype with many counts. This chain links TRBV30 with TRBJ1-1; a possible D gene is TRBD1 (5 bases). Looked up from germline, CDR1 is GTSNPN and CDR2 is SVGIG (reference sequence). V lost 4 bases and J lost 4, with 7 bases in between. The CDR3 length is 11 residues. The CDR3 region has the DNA TGTGCCTGGATCAGGGTCACTGAAGCTTTCTTT. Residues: CAWIRVTEAFF.

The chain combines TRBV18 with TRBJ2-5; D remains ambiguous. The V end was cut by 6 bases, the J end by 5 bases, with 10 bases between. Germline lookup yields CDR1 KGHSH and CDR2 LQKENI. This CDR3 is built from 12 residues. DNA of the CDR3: TGTGCCAGCTCTTTTGGTAGCGAGACCCAGTACTTC. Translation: CASSFGSETQYF.

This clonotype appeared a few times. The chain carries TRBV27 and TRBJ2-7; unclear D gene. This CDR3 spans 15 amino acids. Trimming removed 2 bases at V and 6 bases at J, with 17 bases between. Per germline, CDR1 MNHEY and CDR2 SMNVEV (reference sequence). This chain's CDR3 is CASSLIVGALSEQYF. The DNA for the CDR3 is TGTGCCAGCAGTTTAATCGTAGGCGCGTTGAGCGAGCAGTACTTC.

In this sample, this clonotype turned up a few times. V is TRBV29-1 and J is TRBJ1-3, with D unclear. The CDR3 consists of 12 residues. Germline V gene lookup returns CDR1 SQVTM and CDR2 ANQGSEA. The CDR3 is CGGYAAGNTIYF. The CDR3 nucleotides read TGCGGAGGGTACGCAGCCGGAAACACCATATATTTT.

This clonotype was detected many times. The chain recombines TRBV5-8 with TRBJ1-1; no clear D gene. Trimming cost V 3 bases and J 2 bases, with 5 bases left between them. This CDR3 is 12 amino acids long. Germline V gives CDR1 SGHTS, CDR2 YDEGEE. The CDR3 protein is CASSSYNTEAFF. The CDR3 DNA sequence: TGTGCCAGCAGCTCCTATAACACTGAAGCTTTCTTT.

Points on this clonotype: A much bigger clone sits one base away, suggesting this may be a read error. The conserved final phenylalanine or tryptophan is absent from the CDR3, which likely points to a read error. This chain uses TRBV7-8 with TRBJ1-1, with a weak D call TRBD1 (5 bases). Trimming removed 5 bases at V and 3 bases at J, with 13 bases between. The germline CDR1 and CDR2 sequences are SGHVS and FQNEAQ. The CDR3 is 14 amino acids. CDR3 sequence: CASSEGVSDTEAFL. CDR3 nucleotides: TGTGCCAGCAGCGAAGGGGTTTCCGACACTGAAGCTTTCCTT.

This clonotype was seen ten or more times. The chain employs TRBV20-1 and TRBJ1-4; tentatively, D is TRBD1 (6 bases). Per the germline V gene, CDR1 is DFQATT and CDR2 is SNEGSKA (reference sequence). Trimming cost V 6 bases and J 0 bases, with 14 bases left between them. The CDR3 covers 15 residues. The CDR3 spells CSARTAIATNEKLFF. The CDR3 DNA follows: TGCAGTGCGCGGACAGCGATTGCAACTAATGAAAAACTGTTTTTT.

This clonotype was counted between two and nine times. CDR3 DNA sequence: TGTGCCAGCAGCCACGTCGGTTGGGGGGCAATTCGGGACACTGAAGCTTTCTTT. It is translated as CASSHVGWGAIRDTEAFF. V and J are TRBV3-1 and TRBJ1-1; the D gene is possibly TRBD1 (6 bases). V dropped 3 bases and J dropped 3 bases, with 23 bases sitting between them. CDR1 and CDR2 from the germline V gene are LGHDT and YNNKEL (reference sequence). This CDR3 contains 18 residues.